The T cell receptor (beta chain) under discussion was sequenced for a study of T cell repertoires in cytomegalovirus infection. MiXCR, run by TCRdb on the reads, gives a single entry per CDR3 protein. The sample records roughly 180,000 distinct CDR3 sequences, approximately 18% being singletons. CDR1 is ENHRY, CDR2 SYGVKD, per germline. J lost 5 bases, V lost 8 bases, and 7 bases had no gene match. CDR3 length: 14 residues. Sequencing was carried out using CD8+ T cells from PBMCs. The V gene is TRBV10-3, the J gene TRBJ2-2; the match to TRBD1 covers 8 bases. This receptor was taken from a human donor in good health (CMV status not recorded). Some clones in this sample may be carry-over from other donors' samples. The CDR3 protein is CAIPTGATTGELFF. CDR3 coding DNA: TGTGCCATCCCGACAGGGGCCACGACCGGGGAGCTGTTTTTT.